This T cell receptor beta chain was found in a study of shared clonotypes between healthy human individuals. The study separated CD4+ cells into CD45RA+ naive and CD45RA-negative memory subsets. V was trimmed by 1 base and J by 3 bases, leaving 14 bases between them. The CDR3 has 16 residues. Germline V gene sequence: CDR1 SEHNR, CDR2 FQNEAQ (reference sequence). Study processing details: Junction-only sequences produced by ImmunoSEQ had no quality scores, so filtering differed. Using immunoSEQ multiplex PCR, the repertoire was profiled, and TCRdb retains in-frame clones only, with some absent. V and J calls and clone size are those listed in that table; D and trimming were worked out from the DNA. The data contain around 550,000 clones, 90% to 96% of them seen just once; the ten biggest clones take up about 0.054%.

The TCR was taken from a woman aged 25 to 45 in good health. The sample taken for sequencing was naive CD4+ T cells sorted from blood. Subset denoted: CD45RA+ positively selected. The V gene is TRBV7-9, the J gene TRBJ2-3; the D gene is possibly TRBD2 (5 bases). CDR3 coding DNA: TGTGCCAGCAGCTTAGTAGTAGCGCCCCAAACAGATACGCAGTATTTT. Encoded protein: CASSLVVAPQTDTQYF. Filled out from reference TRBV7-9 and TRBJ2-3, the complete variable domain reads DTGVSQNPRHKITKRGQNVTFRCDPISEHNRLYWYRQTLGQGPEFLTYFQNEAQLEKSRLLSDRFSAERPKGSFSTLEIQRTEQGDSAMYLCASSLVVAPQTDTQYFGPGTRLTVL.